This entry is about one T cell receptor beta chain. CD4+ naive, central memory, regulatory and stem cell-like memory cells were sorted via CD45RO/CCR7/CD25/CD127/CD95/CD27. The authors obtained over 95% purity in all sorted populations. This specimen belongs to a study of beta chain features in type 1 diabetes. Expressed TCRB transcripts were sequenced, since all the RNA that had been isolated was reverse transcribed. Repertoires were generated with immunoSEQ multiplex PCR, while TCRdb's copy carries only in-frame clones and drops some. The data show over 350,000 clones, with about 16% seen just once and approximately 0.02% held by the top ten. Germline V gene sequence: CDR1 SEHNR, CDR2 FQNEAQ (reference sequence). This CDR3 has 16 residues. Trimming took 5 bases from V and 2 from J; bases not matched to a gene: 6.

Sequenced material: naive CD4+ T cells from blood. The TCR comes from a woman under 30 in good health. The chain uses TRBV7-9 and TRBJ1-5; TRBD1 matches 10 bases. The CDR3: CASSLTGQGGNQPQHF. As DNA, the CDR3 is TGTGCCAGCAGCCTGACTGGACAGGGGGGCAATCAGCCCCAGCATTTT.